The 22 T cell receptor beta chains presented below share a single source sample, sequenced in a study of beta chain features in type 1 diabetes. Study findings and constraints: Type 1 diabetes patients showed a moderate but significant shortening of TCRB CDR3s in all four CD4+ subsets.

Their antigens remain unidentified. Expressed TCRB transcripts were sequenced after all isolated RNA was converted to cDNA. Produced via immunoSEQ multiplex PCR; TCRdb's table is partial and in-frame only. This table has about 120,000 clones, about 16% appearing once. Source material: central memory CD4+ T cells from blood. All receptors come from a man aged 25 to 40 with type 1 diabetes.

In its sample, this clone was seen a few times. CDR3 sequence (DNA): TGTGCCAGCAGCCCCCACGGAACCGATCAGAACTATGGCTACACCTTC. It translates to CASSPHGTDQNYGYTF. This rearrangement joins TRBV7-2 to TRBJ1-2; no definite D call. The germline CDR1 and CDR2 sequences are SGHTA and FQGNSA. The V and J ends lost 5 bases and 2 bases respectively, with 18 bases between them. The CDR3 loop spans 16 amino acids. Filled out from reference TRBV7-2 and TRBJ1-2, the complete variable domain reads GAGVSQSPSNKVTEKGKDVELRCDPISGHTALYWYRQSLGQGLEFLIYFQGNSAPDKSGLPSDRFSAERTGGSVSTLTIQRTQQEDSAVYLCASSPHGTDQNYGYTFGSGTRLTVV.

This rearrangement joins TRBV11-3 to TRBJ2-3; the match to TRBD2 covers 7 bases. Germline V gene data show CDR1 as SGHNT and CDR2 as YENEEA. This CDR3 comprises 16 residues. V dropped 8 bases and J dropped 2; count of bases not matched to a gene: 13. In nucleotides, the CDR3 is TGTGCCAGCGCCGAGCGGCGCGGGGGTGTCACAGATACGCAGTATTTT. Protein product: CASAERRGGVTDTQYF.

A few counts support this clone. The rearrangement joins TRBV19 to TRBJ1-6; D ambiguous. CDR1 LNHDA and CDR2 SQIVND come from the germline V gene (reference sequence). V gave up 5 bases and J gave up 5 bases, with 13 bases separating them. The CDR3 is 15 amino acids. In DNA form, the CDR3 reads TGTGCCAGTAGTGCCGCGTTAACTGATAATTCACCCCTCCACTTT. Translated: CASSAALTDNSPLHF. The full variable domain, with the rest looked up from reference TRBV19 and TRBJ1-6, is DGGITQSPKYLFRKEGQNVTLSCEQNLNHDAMYWYRQDPGQGLRLIYYSQIVNDFQKGDIAEGYSVSREKKESFPLTVTSAQKNPTAFYLCASSAALTDNSPLHFGNGTRLTVT.

The sample holds one count of this clone. The V gene is TRBV2, the J gene TRBJ2-3; no reliable D call. V was shortened by 6 bases and J by 6 bases, with 16 bases between the two germline ends. The CDR3 consists of 14 residues. In germline, CDR1 is SNHLY, CDR2 FYNNEI. The CDR3 is CASSQALPTDTQYF. The CDR3 coding sequence is TGTGCCAGCAGCCAGGCCCTTCCTACTGATACGCAGTATTTT.

The chain employs TRBV7-2 and TRBJ2-5; D perhaps matches TRBD1 (6 bases). Germline V gene sequence: CDR1 SGHTA, CDR2 FQGNSA. Trimming cost V 3 bases and J 5 bases, with 10 bases left between them. The CDR3 covers 13 residues. The CDR3 bases are TGTGCCAGCAGCTTTGGGGGCTGGGAGACCCAGTACTTC. It encodes CASSFGGWETQYF.

This clone was observed a handful of times. V gene TRBV2 combines with J gene TRBJ2-4, with D unclear. Germline V lookup: CDR1 SNHLY, CDR2 FYNNEI. The CDR3 has 13 amino acids. V lost 6 bases to trimming and J lost 8 bases, with 14 bases between them. CDR3 in DNA: TGTGCCAGCAGCGACGGTAGAAGGGACATTCAGTACTTC. Its protein product is CASSDGRRDIQYF.

This clone has only a few counts. V gene TRBV7-3 combines with J gene TRBJ2-1; D gene unclear. Looked up from germline, CDR1 is SGHTA and CDR2 is FQGTGA. The V and J ends lost 2 bases and 0 bases respectively, with 8 bases between them. This CDR3 has 15 residues. The CDR3 reads CASSLWASSYNEQFF. The CDR3 DNA follows: TGTGCCAGCAGCTTATGGGCTAGCTCCTACAATGAGCAGTTCTTC.

This clone was picked up a small number of times. This chain connects TRBV5-1 to TRBJ2-5, with 9 bases lining up with TRBD2. The CDR3 runs 15 residues. The germline gives CDR1 SGHRS, CDR2 YFSETQ. Germline trimming cut 0 bases from V and 3 bases from J; bases unmatched to any gene: 3. The DNA of the CDR3 is TGCGCCAGCAGCTTGGGTGCTAGCGGGGAAGAGACCCAGTACTTC. This codes for CASSLGASGEETQYF. Using reference TRBV5-1 and TRBJ2-5 for the parts outside the CDR3, the full variable domain is KAGVTQTPRYLIKTRGQQVTLSCSPISGHRSVSWYQQTPGQGLQFLFEYFSETQRNKGNFPGRFSGRQFSNSRSEMNVSTLELGDSALYLCASSLGASGEETQYFGPGTRLLVL.

V and J are TRBV7-2 and TRBJ1-5; no clear D gene. This CDR3 has 14 amino acids. V was trimmed by 3 bases and J by 0 bases, leaving 6 bases between them. Germline V lookup: CDR1 SGHTA, CDR2 FQGNSA. CDR3 sequence: CASSFQHSNQPQHF. The CDR3 nucleotides are TGTGCCAGCAGCTTTCAACATAGCAATCAGCCCCAGCATTTT.

This clone was observed a handful of times. This chain uses TRBV30 with TRBJ1-6; D is unclear. The germline gives CDR1 GTSNPN, CDR2 SVGIG (reference sequence). V dropped 0 bases and J dropped 3 bases, with 9 bases sitting between them. The CDR3 is made up of 15 amino acids. CDR3 sequence reads: CAWSVGQSYNSPLHF. Here the CDR3 DNA reads TGTGCCTGGAGTGTAGGGCAGAGCTATAATTCACCCCTCCACTTT.

The rearrangement links TRBV7-2 to TRBJ2-5, with 9 bases lining up with TRBD2. The CDR3 runs to 14 residues. CDR1 is SGHTA and CDR2 is FQGNSA in the germline V gene. Trimming took 4 bases from V and 10 from J; bases not matched to a gene: 10. CDR3 bases: TGTGCCAGCAGCTCCATAGCGGGGGACCGGAACCAGTACTTC. This codes for CASSSIAGDRNQYF.

The CDR3 region is CASSSRQGADTEAFF. As DNA, the CDR3 is TGTGCCAGCAGTTCAAGACAGGGGGCCGACACTGAAGCTTTCTTT. This rearrangement joins TRBV6-5 to TRBJ1-1; TRBD1 aligns across 10 bases. The CDR3 runs 15 residues. Germline loops: CDR1 MNHEY, CDR2 SVGAGI. V gave up 4 bases and J gave up 3 bases; unmatched junction bases: 5.

This clone was detected ten times or more. V usage is TRBV30 and J usage is TRBJ2-1; D not certain. Trimming removed 0 bases from V and 3 bases from J, with 9 bases in between. The CDR3 loop spans 14 amino acids. Per the germline V gene, CDR1 is GTSNPN and CDR2 is SVGIG (reference sequence). The CDR3 is CAWSVVGSYNEQFF. The CDR3 DNA reads TGTGCCTGGAGTGTAGTTGGCAGCTACAATGAGCAGTTCTTC. The variable domain in full, with the rest retrieved from reference TRBV30 and TRBJ2-1, is SQTIHQWPATLVQPVGSPLSLECTVEGTSNPNLYWYRQAAGRGLQLLFYSVGIGQISSEVPQNLSASRPQDRQFILSSKKLLLSDSGFYLCAWSVVGSYNEQFFGPGTRLTVL.

The J gene is TRBJ2-7, the V gene TRBV28; D gene unclear. CDR3 size: 12 residues. The germline V gene has CDR1 MDHEN and CDR2 SYDVKM. Trimming left V 6 bases short and J 2 bases short, with 8 bases between. CDR3 protein: CASSGLTYEQYF. CDR3 coding DNA: TGTGCCAGCAGCGGCCTCACCTACGAGCAGTACTTC.

This chain connects TRBV25-1 to TRBJ1-2, with 8 bases fitting TRBD1. The CDR3 length is 12 residues. The germline V gene encodes CDR1 MGHDK and CDR2 SYGVNS. With 4 bases clipped from V and 8 bases from J, the junction kept 3 bases outside the gene matches. CDR3 protein: CASSADRGGYTF. CDR3 DNA sequence: TGTGCCAGCAGTGCCGACAGGGGCGGCTACACCTTC.

Comment on this clone: The sample holds other DNA sequences that translate to the same CDR3. The rearrangement joins TRBV5-1 to TRBJ2-3; D call uncertain. The length of the CDR3 is 14 residues. Looked up from germline, CDR1 is SGHRS and CDR2 is YFSETQ. Trimming removed 0 bases at V and 1 base at J, with 6 bases between. This CDR3 reads CASSLDGRTDTQYF. CDR3 coding DNA: TGCGCCAGCAGCTTGGACGGGCGCACAGATACGCAGTATTTT.

This clone appeared a few times. This chain uses TRBV10-3 with TRBJ2-5, with D perhaps TRBD2 (6 bases). V lost 6 bases to trimming and J lost 9 bases, with 14 bases between them. The CDR3 consists of 12 residues. Germline values: CDR1 ENHRY, CDR2 SYGVKD. The DNA of the CDR3 is TGTGCCATCAGGGCGGTAGGGGAGGCCCAGTACTTC. This encodes CAIRAVGEAQYF.

This chain uses TRBV27 with TRBJ2-1; 8 bases agree with TRBD1. This CDR3 is built from 12 residues. V dropped 6 bases and J dropped 8; count of bases not matched to a gene: 3. Per the germline V gene, CDR1 is MNHEY and CDR2 is SMNVEV (reference sequence). In nucleotides, the CDR3 is TGTGCCAGCAGGACAGGGGAGTATGAGCAGTTCTTC. This translates into CASRTGEYEQFF.

Here the CDR3 reads CASSRGIYGYTF. CDR3 nucleotides: TGTGCCAGCAGCCGTGGGATCTATGGCTACACCTTC. V is TRBV7-2 and J is TRBJ1-2; D is undetermined. The V end lost 5 bases, the J end lost 4 bases, and 8 bases lay between the germline ends. CDR1 and CDR2 (germline): SGHTA, FQGNSA. The CDR3 consists of 12 residues.

The rearrangement joins TRBV6-5 to TRBJ1-2; 7 positions agree with TRBD1. The V and J ends lost 6 bases and 7 bases, in that order; junction bases with no gene match: 8. The CDR3 is 13 residues long. Germline values: CDR1 MNHEY, CDR2 SVGAGI. CDR3 in amino acids: CASSYRQGGGYTF. DNA of the CDR3: TGTGCCAGCAGCTACAGACAGGGCGGTGGCTACACCTTC.

The chain uses TRBV29-1 and TRBJ2-3; TRBD2 matches 9 bases. J gave up 5 bases and V 1 base, and 7 bases lay outside the gene matches. CDR3 size: 15 residues. Germline CDR1 and CDR2: SQVTM and ANQGSEA. In DNA, the CDR3 is TGCAGCGTTGAAGTTGCGGGGGGGCCAGGAGATACGCAGTATTTT. This codes for CSVEVAGGPGDTQYF.

This chain links TRBV6-5 with TRBJ1-5; TRBD1 is a possible D gene (5 bases). Germline CDR1 and CDR2: MNHEY and SVGAGI. Trimming pared 4 bases from V and 3 bases from J, leaving 13 bases between. The length of the CDR3 is 15 residues. Here the CDR3 DNA reads TGTGCCAGCAGTTTAGCAGGGACGGCCAATCAGCCCCAGCATTTT. It yields the protein CASSLAGTANQPQHF.